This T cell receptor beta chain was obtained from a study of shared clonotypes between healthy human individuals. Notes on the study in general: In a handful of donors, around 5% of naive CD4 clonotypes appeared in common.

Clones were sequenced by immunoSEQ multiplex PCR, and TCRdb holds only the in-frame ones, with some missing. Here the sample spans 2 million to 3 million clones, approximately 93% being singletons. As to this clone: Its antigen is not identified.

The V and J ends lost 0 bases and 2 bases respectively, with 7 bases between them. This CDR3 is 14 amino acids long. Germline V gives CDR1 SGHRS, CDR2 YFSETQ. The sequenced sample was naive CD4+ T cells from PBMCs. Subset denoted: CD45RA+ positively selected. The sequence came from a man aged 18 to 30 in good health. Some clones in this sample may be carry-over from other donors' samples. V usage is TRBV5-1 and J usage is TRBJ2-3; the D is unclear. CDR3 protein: CASSLEQFTDTQYF. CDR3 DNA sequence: TGCGCCAGCAGCTTGGAACAGTTCACAGATACGCAGTATTTT. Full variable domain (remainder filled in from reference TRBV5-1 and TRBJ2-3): KAGVTQTPRYLIKTRGQQVTLSCSPISGHRSVSWYQQTPGQGLQFLFEYFSETQRNKGNFPGRFSGRQFSNSRSEMNVSTLELGDSALYLCASSLEQFTDTQYFGPGTRLTVL.